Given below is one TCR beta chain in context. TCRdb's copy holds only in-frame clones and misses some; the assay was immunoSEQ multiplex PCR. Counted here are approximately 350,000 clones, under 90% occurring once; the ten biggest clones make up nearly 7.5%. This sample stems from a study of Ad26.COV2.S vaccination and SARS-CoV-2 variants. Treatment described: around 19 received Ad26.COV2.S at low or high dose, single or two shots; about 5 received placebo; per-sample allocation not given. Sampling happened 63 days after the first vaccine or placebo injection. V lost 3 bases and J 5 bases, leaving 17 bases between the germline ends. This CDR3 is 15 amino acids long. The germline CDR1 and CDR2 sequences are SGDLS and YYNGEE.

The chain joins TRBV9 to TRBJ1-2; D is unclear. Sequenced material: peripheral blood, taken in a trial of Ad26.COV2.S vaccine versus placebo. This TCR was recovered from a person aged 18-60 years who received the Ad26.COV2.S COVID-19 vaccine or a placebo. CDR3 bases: TGTGCCAGCAGCGGGACCCCCACGTCCAATTATGGCTACACCTTC. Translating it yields CASSGTPTSNYGYTF.